This T cell receptor beta chain came from a study of shared clonotypes between healthy human individuals. Study outcomes and limitations: Non-shared clonotypes had lower generation probabilities than clonotypes shared by all four sorted-subset donors.

Replicate PCRs for sorted subsets used roughly 200 ng DNA; this equaled 30,000 to 35,000 T cell genomes. The data were produced by immunoSEQ multiplex PCR, yet TCRdb's version contains in-frame clones alone and is incomplete. This table has some 2,100,000 clones, 95% appearing once. This clone was detected only once. Antigen: not known. The junction shows a germline mismatch at one end, possibly a read error. All of the donors resided in Nashville, Tennessee, and each was a Caucasian adult. Sequencing was performed on naive CD4+ T cells sorted from blood. Specified subset: CD45RA+ positively selected. This receptor was taken from a man younger than 30 in good health.

The CDR3 region is CASSYSSHTEAFF. The CDR3 region has the DNA TGTGCCAGCAGCTACTCTAGCCACACTGAAGCTTTCTTT. This chain joins TRBV6-6 and TRBJ1-1; D unclear. Looked up from germline, CDR1 is MNHNY and CDR2 is SVGAGI (reference sequence). There are 13 residues in the CDR3.